These 4 T cell receptor beta chains originate from one sample sequenced in a study of blood T cells in healthy people across ages (dated by TCRdb to 2015 to 2017). Library preparation employed 5' RACE. For sequencing, an Illumina HiSeq 2500 was employed. The second PCR ran for about 6 to 12 cycles and used a J-beta primer mix along with a sample-barcoded 5' primer. Through fastp at Q25 and MiXCR, TCRdb rebuilt clones from the public reads, retaining in-frame beta chains. Identical CDR3 proteins give one entry, which carries the most common genes and DNA. The sample table holds 650,000 to 950,000 distinct CDR3 sequences, of which under 45% were seen once. The ten biggest clones cover around 21% of the sample. The sequencing sample was made of blood. All receptors come from a man aged 55-75 years in good health.

This clonotype showed up just a few times. The chain joins TRBV28 to TRBJ2-5; the match to TRBD2 covers 9 bases. V shed 6 bases and J 5 bases; nucleotides not matched to a gene: 7. Germline V gene lookup returns CDR1 MDHEN and CDR2 SYDVKM. CDR3 length equals 14 residues. The CDR3 reads CASRLSGGSETQYF. CDR3 sequence (DNA): TGTGCCAGCAGACTTAGCGGGGGAAGTGAGACCCAGTACTTC.

This chain joins TRBV5-1 and TRBJ2-1; 8 nucleotides line up with TRBD1. The CDR3 extends over 19 amino acids. V lost 0 bases, J lost 7 bases, and 18 bases stayed unmatched. Germline loops: CDR1 SGHRS, CDR2 YFSETQ. The CDR3 region is CASSLGLGKSGGGLNEQFF. The CDR3 nucleotides read TGCGCCAGCAGCTTGGGGTTGGGGAAATCAGGGGGCGGCCTTAATGAGCAGTTCTTC.

The chain uses TRBV27 and TRBJ2-1; the D gene is possibly TRBD2 (5 bases). CDR1 MNHEY and CDR2 SMNVEV come from the germline V gene (reference sequence). Trimming stripped 6 bases from V and 7 bases from J, with 16 bases between. The CDR3 has 14 amino acids. The chain's CDR3 is CASSQRLSGNEQFF. CDR3 nucleotide sequence: TGTGCCAGCAGCCAAAGACTATCGGGGAATGAGCAGTTCTTC.

This chain links TRBV30 with TRBJ2-3; 7 bases line up with TRBD2. V was pared by 0 bases and J by 1 base, with 4 bases of the junction left unmatched. CDR1 is GTSNPN and CDR2 is SVGIG in the germline V gene (reference sequence). This CDR3 region has 15 residues. CDR3 sequence: CAWSVVGLRTDTQYF. The CDR3 nucleotides read TGTGCCTGGAGTGTAGTGGGACTACGCACAGATACGCAGTATTTT.